This T cell receptor beta chain was observed in a study of regulatory T cells in long-lasting Graves disease. Arm-PCR of CDR3 regions and iRepertoire HTBI primers were used to build TCR beta libraries. From the multiplex PCR reads, TCRdb called clonotypes with MiXCR, one entry per CDR3 protein. The sample includes 350,000 to 550,000 distinct CDR3 sequences, under 15% of them seen just once. Time point denoted: newly diagnosed GD, antithyroid drugs for less than 3 months. Scientists built the TCR library using RNA that was extracted from PBMCs. In germline, CDR1 is SQVTM, CDR2 ANQGSEA. V was cut by 7 bases and J by 8 bases, with 3 bases left in between. CDR3 length: 8 residues. These data were likewise used in another study, on T cells in Graves' hyperthyroidism and ophthalmopathy. From that report: Stable disease denoted Graves' hyperthyroidism without ophthalmopathy progression within 18 months. Blood samples included most of the expanded thyroid clonotypes exceeding 0.001.

The source of this sequence is a woman aged 30 to 39 with Graves disease. The rearrangement uses TRBV29-1 and TRBJ2-1; D unclear. The input for sequencing was peripheral blood mononuclear cells (PBMCs), taken at new diagnosis, from a patient treated with antithyroid drugs. The CDR3, as DNA: TGCAGCGGGGATGAGCAGTTCTTC. This gives the protein CSGDEQFF.